A selection of T cell receptor beta chains follows, all from one sample in a study of blood T cell repertoires in COVID-19. Produced via immunoSEQ multiplex PCR; TCRdb's table is partial and in-frame only. Here the sample spans some 300,000 clones, around 90% being singletons. The sample was PBMCs or T cells enriched from blood (not recorded which). Receptors originate from a woman aged 60-70 years in a cohort exposed to, infected with or recovered from COVID-19 (not recorded which). The CDR3 runs from the conserved cysteine through the conserved F or W. The D gene is left open where the match is weak. Clone size is given for some rows only: seen once, a few or many times, or a class if the clone is expanded.

TRBD2 TRBJ2-1 TRBV7-3 - TGTGCCAGCAGCTTAAGGGCTAGCGGGAGCAATGAGCAGTTCTTC CASSLRASGSNEQFF
TRBD1 TRBJ1-6 TRBV5-6 - TGTGCCAGCAGCTGGGGACAGAAGAATTCACCCCTCCACTTT CASSWGQKNSPLHF
- TRBJ2-5 TRBV5-4 - TGTGCCAGCAGCTTGGCCCAGGGGCGGGAGACCCAGTACTTC CASSLAQGRETQYF
- TRBJ1-4 TRBV29-1 - TGCAGCGTTGGGCGGCAGACTAATGAAAAACTGTTTTTT CSVGRQTNEKLFF
TRBD1 TRBJ2-3 TRBV6-1 - TGTGCCAGCAGTGAAACAGGGGCCAGCACAGATACGCAGTATTTT CASSETGASTDTQYF
- TRBJ1-5 TRBV28 - TGTGCCAGCAGTTTGGGTGGGGCTAATAGCAATCAGCCCCAGCATTTT CASSLGGANSNQPQHF
TRBD1 TRBJ2-3 TRBV28 - TGTGCCAGCAGAGGACAGGGCACAGATACGCAGTATTTT CASRGQGTDTQYF
- TRBJ2-7 TRBV4-2 - TGTGCCAGCAGCCAAGAGAAGCGGTCCTACGAGCAGTACTTC CASSQEKRSYEQYF
- TRBJ2-5 TRBV5-4 - TGTGCCAGCAGCCCGGCCGGGAAGCGTCTAGGGACCCAGTACTTC CASSPAGKRLGTQYF
- TRBJ1-6 TRBV7-2 - TGTGCCAGCAGCTTAGGGGACTTGCCTAATTCACCCCTCCACTTT CASSLGDLPNSPLHF
- TRBJ2-7 TRBV28 - TGTGCCAGCAGTCCCCCGGGAGTCGCCTACGAGCAGTACTTC CASSPPGVAYEQYF
TRBD2 TRBJ2-7 TRBV27 few TGTGCCAGCAGTTTACAAGCGGGAGGGCTGGGGGGCGAGCAGTACTTC CASSLQAGGLGGEQYF
- TRBJ1-1 TRBV6-5 - TGTGCCAGCAGGCAGGGTGGGTACACTGAAGCTTTCTTT CASRQGGYTEAFF
- TRBJ1-5 TRBV5-4 few TGTGCCAGCAGCTTTTACAATCAGCCCCAGCATTTT CASSFYNQPQHF
TRBD2 TRBJ2-7 TRBV28 - TGTGCCAGCAGTTTGCCCGGGACTAGCGGGAGTTACGAGCAGTACTTC CASSLPGTSGSYEQYF
- TRBJ2-1 TRBV5-1 - TGCGCCAGCAGCTTGGTTGGACAGTTATACAATGAGCAGTTCTTC CASSLVGQLYNEQFF
TRBD2 TRBJ2-1 TRBV6-5 - TGTGCCAGCTCCAGGGCGGGGGGTTACAATGAGCAGTTCTTC CASSRAGGYNEQFF
- TRBJ2-5 TRBV7-7 - TGTGCTAGCAGCCCCGAAAGCTCCTTCCAAGAGACCCAGTACTTC CASSPESSFQETQYF
TRBD2 TRBJ2-1 TRBV6-5 - TGTGCCAGCAGGGCACTAGCGGGCTCCTACAATGAGCAGTTCTTC CASRALAGSYNEQFF
- TRBJ2-3 TRBV28 few TGTGCCAGCAGTCCCCCGACGGCGGGCACAGATACGCAGTATTTT CASSPPTAGTDTQYF
- TRBJ1-5 TRBV28 once TGTGCCAGCAGCCCGAAGACGGGAGTTTCTAATCAGCCCCAGCATTTT CASSPKTGVSNQPQHF
- TRBJ2-7 TRBV18 - TGTGCCAGCTCCCCGACTAGTTCCGAGCAGTACTTC CASSPTSSEQYF
TRBD2 TRBJ2-7 TRBV7-6 once TGTGCCAGCAGCTTAGCGCAAGGACTAGCGGGCTATAACACCGCCTTTTACGAGCAGTACTTC CASSLAQGLAGYNTAFYEQYF
- TRBJ2-1 TRBV27 - TGTGCCAGCAGTTTAAACTCCTACGAGCAGTTCTTC CASSLNSYEQFF
TRBD2 TRBJ2-7 TRBV7-2 - TGTGCCAGCAGCCTTCAGGCGGGAGAGTTGTACGAGCAGTACTTC CASSLQAGELYEQYF
- TRBJ1-1 TRBV19 - TGTGCCAGTAGGGGCCGAGGGTTTATCGACACTGAAGCTTTCTTT CASRGRGFIDTEAFF
TRBD1 TRBJ1-4 TRBV29-1 once TGCAGCGTTGGGGCAGGGGGTGAAAAACTGTTTTTT CSVGAGGEKLFF
- TRBJ1-2 TRBV30 - TGTGCCTGGAGTGTACAATGGGGACTCTATGGCTACACCTTC CAWSVQWGLYGYTF
TRBD1 TRBJ1-6 TRBV6-5 - TGTGCCAGCAGTCAACGGGACAGGGCTAATTCACCCCTCCACTTT CASSQRDRANSPLHF
- TRBJ1-4 TRBV7-8 - TGTGCCAGCCAACAGGGTTTAGGTCCAACTAATGAAAAACTGTTTTTT CASQQGLGPTNEKLFF
- TRBJ1-4 TRBV5-6 - TGTGCCAGCATCACGGCCTCGGAGGTCCCTAATGAAAAACTGTTTTTT CASITASEVPNEKLFF
- TRBJ1-4 TRBV28 - TGTGCCAGCAGTCTTCTCACAGGGAGCGGTGGTGAAAAACTGTTTTTT CASSLLTGSGGEKLFF
- TRBJ1-1 TRBV2 - TGTGCCAGCATCGTGCGGGGCTTGAACACTGAAGCTTTCTTT CASIVRGLNTEAFF
TRBD2 TRBJ2-1 TRBV19 - TGTGCCAGTAGTATTTCGTTAGCGGGTTTCCTAAGCTCCTACAATGAGCAGTTCTTC CASSISLAGFLSSYNEQFF
TRBD2 TRBJ2-7 TRBV7-9 - TGTGCCAGCACCCCTCTACTAGCGGATCCCTCCTACGAGCAGTACTTC CASTPLLADPSYEQYF
TRBD1 TRBJ2-7 TRBV6-2/TRBV6-3 - TGTGCCAGCAGCCAAACGGGGACAGGGATTCCCTACGAGCAGTACTTC CASSQTGTGIPYEQYF
- TRBJ2-7 TRBV3-1/TRBV3-2 - TGTGCCAGCAGCCAGCTAGGGGCACTCGGCGAGCAGTACTTC CASSQLGALGEQYF
TRBD2 TRBJ2-5 TRBV5-8 once TGTGCCAGCAGCTTGGCCAGACTAGCGGCTCTGGGGGGGGCCCAGTACTTC CASSLARLAALGGAQYF
TRBD2 TRBJ2-1 TRBV6-5 - TGTGCCAGCAACCCGGGACTAGCGGGTGGTGAGCAGTTCTTC CASNPGLAGGEQFF
TRBD1 TRBJ1-5 TRBV19 - TGTGCCAGTAGGGACAGGTTGGGCAATCAGCCCCAGCATTTT CASRDRLGNQPQHF
TRBD2 TRBJ2-7 TRBV7-2 - TGTGCCAGCAGCGTTTCGGGGACTAGCGGGAGTTTGCAGTACTTC CASSVSGTSGSLQYF
- TRBJ1-2 TRBV2 - TGTGCCAGCAGTGAAGAGACATCCTATGGCTACACCTTC CASSEETSYGYTF
- TRBJ2-7 TRBV7-4 - TGTGCCAGCAGCTTCGCGGTCACCAGCTCCTACGAGCAGTACTTC CASSFAVTSSYEQYF
TRBD2 TRBJ2-3 TRBV9 once TGTGCCAGCAGCCCCCGGACTAGGCCACAAGATACGCAGTATTTT CASSPRTRPQDTQYF
TRBD2 TRBJ2-7 TRBV15 - TGTGCCACCAGCAGAATAGCGGGAGTCTCCTCCTACGAGCAGTACTTC CATSRIAGVSSYEQYF
TRBD2 TRBJ2-1 TRBV18 - TGTGCCAGCTCACCACCGCAAGCGGGAGTGAACAATGAGCAGTTCTTC CASSPPQAGVNNEQFF